This T cell receptor beta chain came from a study of blood T cells in healthy people across ages. The germline V and J ends were trimmed by 2 bases and 7 bases, with 24 bases remaining between them. The germline gives CDR1 ENHRY, CDR2 SYGVKD. CDR3 size: 17 residues. Through a sample-barcoded 5' primer and a J-beta primer mix, a second PCR was run for roughly 6 to 11 cycles. MiXCR, run by TCRdb on the 5' RACE reads, gives a single entry per CDR3 protein. The data show 870,000 or so distinct CDR3 sequences, about 28% seen once. The sequence derives from a woman aged 80 or older in good health. Sequenced: blood. The gene calls are TRBV10-3 and TRBJ2-7; D might be TRBD2 (6 bases). CDR3 nucleotides: TGTGCCATCAGTGAGGGACTCAGGGACTGGGACGGGCGGGAGCAGTACTTC. This gives the protein CAISEGLRDWDGREQYF.